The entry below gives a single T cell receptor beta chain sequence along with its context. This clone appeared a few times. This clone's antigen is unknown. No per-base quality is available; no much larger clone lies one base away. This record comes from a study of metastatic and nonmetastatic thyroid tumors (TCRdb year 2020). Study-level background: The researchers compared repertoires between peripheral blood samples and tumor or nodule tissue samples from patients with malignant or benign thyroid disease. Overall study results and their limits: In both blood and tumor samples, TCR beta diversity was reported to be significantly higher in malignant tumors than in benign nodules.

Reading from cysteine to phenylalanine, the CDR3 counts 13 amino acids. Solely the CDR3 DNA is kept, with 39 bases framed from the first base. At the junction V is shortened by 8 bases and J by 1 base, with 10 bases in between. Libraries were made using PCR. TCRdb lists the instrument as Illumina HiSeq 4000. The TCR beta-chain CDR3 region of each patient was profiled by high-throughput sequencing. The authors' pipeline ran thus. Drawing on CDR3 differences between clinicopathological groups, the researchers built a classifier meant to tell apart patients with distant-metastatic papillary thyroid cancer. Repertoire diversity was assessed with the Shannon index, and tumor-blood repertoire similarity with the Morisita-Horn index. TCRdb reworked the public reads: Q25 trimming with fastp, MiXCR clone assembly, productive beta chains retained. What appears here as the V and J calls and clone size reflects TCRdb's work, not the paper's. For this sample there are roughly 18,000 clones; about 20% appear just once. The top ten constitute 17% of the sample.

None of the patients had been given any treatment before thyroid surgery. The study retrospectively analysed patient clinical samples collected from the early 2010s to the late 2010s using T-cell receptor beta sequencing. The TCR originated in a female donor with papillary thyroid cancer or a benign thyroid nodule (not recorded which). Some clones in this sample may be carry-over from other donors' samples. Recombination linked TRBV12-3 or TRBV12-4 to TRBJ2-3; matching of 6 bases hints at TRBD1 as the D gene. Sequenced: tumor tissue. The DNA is TGTGCCAGCGGACAGCTAGGCACAGATACGCAGTATTTT. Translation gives CASGQLGTDTQYF.